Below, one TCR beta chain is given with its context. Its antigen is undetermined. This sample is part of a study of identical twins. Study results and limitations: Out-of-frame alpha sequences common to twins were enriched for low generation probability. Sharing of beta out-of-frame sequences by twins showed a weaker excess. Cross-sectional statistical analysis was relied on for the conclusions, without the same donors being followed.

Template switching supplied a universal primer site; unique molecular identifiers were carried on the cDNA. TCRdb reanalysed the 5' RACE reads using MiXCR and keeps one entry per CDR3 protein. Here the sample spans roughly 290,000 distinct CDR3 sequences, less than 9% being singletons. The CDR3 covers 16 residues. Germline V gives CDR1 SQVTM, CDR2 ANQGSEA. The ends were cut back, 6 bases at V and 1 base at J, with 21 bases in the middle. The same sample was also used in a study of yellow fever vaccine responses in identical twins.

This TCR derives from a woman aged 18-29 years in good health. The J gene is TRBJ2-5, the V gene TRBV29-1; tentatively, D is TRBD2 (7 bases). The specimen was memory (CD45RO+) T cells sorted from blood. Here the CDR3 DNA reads TGCAGCGTGGTTAGTGGGGGGGCGAGCCGCCAAGAGACCCAGTACTTC. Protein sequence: CSVVSGGASRQETQYF.